The entry below describes one T cell receptor (beta chain). No cognate antigen has been identified for it. No base quality information exists; no much larger clone differs at one position. In the germline V gene, CDR1 corresponds to MGHRA and CDR2 to YSYEKL. Relative to germline, V is missing 2 bases and J is missing 0 bases, with 1 base of the junction outside any gene match. There are 15 amino acids in the CDR3, from cysteine to phenylalanine inclusive. Of the read, only the CDR3 DNA is kept; its 45 bases are in frame from base 1. This record comes from a study of T cell changes during pregnancy in multiple sclerosis (dated by TCRdb to about 2019). The study in broad terms: Changes in the T cell repertoire over the course of pregnancy were examined in this study in women with multiple sclerosis.

The library was obtained by the immunoSEQ multiplex PCR assay. TCRdb took this table from immuneACCESS and kept in-frame rearrangements with V and J called. Such tables lack part of the clones; where checked against another copy, unresolved V genes explain under half of the gap, and the rest is unexplained. This sample lists roughly 32,000 clones; 89% were detected once. The top ten clones comprise 11% of the sample. The sequence came from a female donor with multiple sclerosis, enrolled in a pregnancy study. The chain links TRBV4-1 with TRBJ2-3, with 8 bases aligning to TRBD2. The source was CD8+ T cells from peripheral blood mononuclear cells, collected in the third trimester of pregnancy. For the CDR3, the sequence is CASSQLAGSTDTQYF. The DNA sequence is given as TGCGCCAGCAGCCAATTAGCGGGGAGCACAGATACGCAGTATTTT.